This T cell receptor beta chain appears in the sequencing data of a study of cytomegalovirus exposure and HLA in healthy donors. The study, taken as a whole, reports: Common viral pathogens were later found to be apparently linked to several of the most significant clusters. It was confirmed in vitro that three of the CMV-associated chains were specific for CMV antigens. Because they were indistinguishable, some V segments, including TRBV6-2 and TRBV6-3, were excluded. Later on, an analysis tied under 20,000 TCR beta sequences to HLA alleles at 0.05 false discovery rate.

PCR involved 60 Vbeta and 13 Jbeta primers. Profiling relied on immunoSEQ multiplex PCR, and the TCRdb table lists in-frame clones only, not all of them. The sample includes under 130,000 clones, more than 65% seen only once; the top ten take around 8.4%. A note on this clone: The antigen is unknown. One end of the junction varies from germline; a read error may be responsible.

In germline, CDR1 is SGHTA, CDR2 FQGNSA. This CDR3 comprises 13 residues. The specimen was PBMCs. This chain connects TRBV7-2 to TRBJ2-2, with TRBD2 matching 9 bases. The TCR sequence derives from a man aged 40-49 years in good health and CMV-seropositive. The CDR3 nucleotides read TGTGCCAGCAGCCAAACAGGCGGGGGGGGGCTGTTTTTT. Protein product: CASSQTGGGGLFF.